The 9 T cell receptor beta chains below come from one sample, sequenced in a study of OX40 agonist ivuxolimab in advanced cancers. Some clones are missing from TCRdb's copy, which holds only in-frame ones; the method was immunoSEQ multiplex PCR. The sample has 65,000 to 95,000 clones, roughly nine tenths seen once. Sequences were derived from CD4+ or CD8+ T cells sorted from blood, sampled in a trial of the OX40 agonist ivuxolimab. These receptors originate from an adult with an advanced solid tumor such as melanoma, head and neck, liver or kidney cancer.

The V and J genes are TRBV7-2 and TRBJ1-6; TRBD1 might be the D (6 bases). In germline, CDR1 is SGHTA, CDR2 FQGNSA. CDR3 length: 15 residues. Between the trimmed V and J ends, which lost 7 bases and 8 bases, there was a span of 18 bases. The CDR3 is CASTKNRAFDSPLHF. Here the CDR3 DNA reads TGTGCCAGCACCAAGAACAGGGCTTTTGATTCACCCCTCCACTTT.

The chain couples TRBV4-1 to TRBJ2-2; D uncertain. V gave up 0 bases and J gave up 6 bases, with 17 bases separating them. The CDR3 sequence is 17 residues long. Germline values: CDR1 MGHRA, CDR2 YSYEKL. CDR3 protein: CASSQELPRSLAGELFF. CDR3 DNA sequence: TGCGCCAGCAGCCAAGAACTCCCACGTAGCTTGGCCGGGGAGCTGTTTTTT.

CDR3 sequence (DNA): TGTGCCAGCTCACCAACAGGGAAGAATCAGCCCCAGCATTTT. This sequence encodes CASSPTGKNQPQHF. The chain carries TRBV18 and TRBJ1-5, with D maybe TRBD1 (6 bases). The CDR3 covers 14 residues. V shed 2 bases and J shed 4 bases, with 9 bases lying between them. Germline V CDR1 and CDR2: KGHSH, LQKENI.

The chain couples TRBV2 to TRBJ2-2, with D possibly matching TRBD2 (7 bases). Trimming left V 8 bases short and J 7 bases short, with 32 bases between. The CDR3 spans 19 residues. Germline CDR1 is SNHLY and CDR2 is FYNNEI. The CDR3 nucleotides read TGTGCCAGCCGGGGATTGGGGCGGGGGCCAAACACCGGGGGCGGGGAGCTGTTTTTT. Amino acid sequence: CASRGLGRGPNTGGGELFF.

Here the CDR3 DNA reads TGTGCCAGCAGCCCAAAGACGGTCGCCTACACCGGGGAGCTGTTTTTT. Translating gives CASSPKTVAYTGELFF. The chain carries TRBV27 and TRBJ2-2; D gene unclear. Germline lookup yields CDR1 MNHEY and CDR2 SMNVEV (reference sequence). V lost 6 bases and J 3 bases, leaving 17 bases between the germline ends. The length of the CDR3 is 16 residues.

The chain is built from TRBV20-1 and TRBJ1-1; possible D gene TRBD1, 5 bases. The CDR3 length is 11 residues. The V end was cut by 7 bases, the J end by 3 bases, with 9 bases between. Germline V gives CDR1 DFQATT, CDR2 SNEGSKA (reference sequence). CDR3 nucleotides: TGCAGTGTGGGGGGGGACACTGAAGCTTTCTTT. Amino acids: CSVGGDTEAFF.

This rearrangement joins TRBV28 to TRBJ1-2; D might be TRBD1 (5 bases). The CDR3 spans 15 residues. Germline lookup yields CDR1 MDHEN and CDR2 SYDVKM. V shed 2 bases and J shed 4 bases, with 14 bases lying between them. CDR3 loop: CASSLVQENIYGYTF. Here the CDR3 DNA reads TGTGCCAGCAGTTTAGTACAGGAGAACATCTATGGCTACACCTTC.

The chain uses TRBV6-5 and TRBJ2-5; 9 bases align to TRBD2. The CDR3 is 13 residues long. V was pared by 5 bases and J by 7 bases, with 5 bases of the junction left unmatched. Germline CDR1 reads MNHEY; CDR2 reads SVGAGI. This chain's CDR3 is CASSRAGGGTQYF. In DNA, the CDR3 is TGTGCCAGCAGTCGAGCGGGAGGTGGGACCCAGTACTTC.

Written as DNA, the CDR3 is TGTGCCAGCAGCACCAGACAGGGGGGAGTCAGCTATGGCTACACCTTC. Protein product: CASSTRQGGVSYGYTF. The genes are TRBV7-3 and TRBJ1-2; 9 nucleotides match TRBD1. V shed 5 bases, J shed 4 bases, and the junction held 11 bases outside the gene matches. Germline lookup yields CDR1 SGHTA and CDR2 FQGTGA. CDR3 size: 16 residues.